What follows describes a single T cell receptor (beta chain). The antigen is not known. Time point indicated: persistent/refractory GD, antithyroid drugs over 5 years with positive TRAb. TCR sequences were obtained from RNA taken from PBMCs. Sequencing libraries for TCR beta were prepared with iRepertoire HTBI primers and Arm-PCR of CDR3 regions. Each CDR3 protein gets one entry after TCRdb re-called the multiplex PCR reads with MiXCR. The sample holds about 450,000 distinct CDR3 sequences, around 24% seen once. CDR3 length: 14 residues. Trimming took off 4 bases at V and 5 bases at J, with 15 bases between the two ends. Germline V gene sequence: CDR1 MGHRA, CDR2 YSYEKL. This record comes from a study of regulatory T cells in long-lasting Graves disease. The study, taken as a whole, reports: Graves' patients with persistent disease showed TCR diversity lower than patients newly diagnosed.

Specimen: peripheral blood mononuclear cells (PBMCs), collected when the disease was refractory, from a patient treated with antithyroid drugs. This TCR derives from a female donor with Graves disease. This sequence joins TRBV4-1 and TRBJ2-7; D could derive from TRBD1 or TRBD2 (6 bases each). The CDR3 coding sequence is TGCGCCAGCAGCCCGCCCCGGGGGCGGAACGAGCAGTACTTC. Translated: CASSPPRGRNEQYF.